This T cell receptor beta chain was identified in a study of blood T cell repertoires in COVID-19. Participants had their cohort set by participant-reported clinical history. Original processing methods: How many nucleated cells were present was estimated from reference gene primer amplification. Sequencing was performed with immunoSEQ multiplex PCR; in TCRdb, only in-frame clones are kept and a portion is missing. That table furnishes V, J and clone size, whereas the DNA furnished D and trimming. This table has some 250,000 clones, 91% appearing once. J gave up 2 bases and V 4 bases, and 2 bases lay outside the gene matches. The CDR3 sequence is 15 residues long. Germline V CDR1 and CDR2: LNHDA, SQIVND (reference sequence).

Input material: PBMCs or T cells enriched from blood (not recorded which). This sequence joins TRBV19 and TRBJ2-3; 11 nucleotides agree with TRBD2. The sequence was obtained from a human donor in a cohort exposed to, infected with or recovered from COVID-19 (not recorded which). The donor label of this sample is uncertain. CDR3 sequence reads: CASSTSGGLTDTQYF. CDR3 sequence (DNA): TGTGCCAGTAGTACTAGCGGGGGGCTCACAGATACGCAGTATTTT.